What follows are 19 T cell receptor beta chains derived from one specimen sequenced in a study of T-cell memory formation after mild COVID-19 (dated by TCRdb to about 2021). Library prep was done by 5' RACE. Sequenced using an Illumina NovaSeq 6000. TCRdb reprocessing: public reads trimmed at Q25 with fastp, clones called with MiXCR, in-frame beta chains kept. Under each unique CDR3 protein, matching rows form one entry showing the most common genes and DNA. This sample comprises 400,000 to 500,000 distinct CDR3 sequences, 20% of them detected only once. The ten top clones hold about 8.8% of the sample. Material for sequencing was PBMCs or a T cell subset sorted from them (not recorded which). The receptors stem from an adult woman who had mild COVID-19 (a few samples of this study predate the infection). The sample titles of this study are shuffled in the database, so cell type and time point are left out; the donor was told from shared clones.

The chain couples TRBV4-1 to TRBJ2-7, with a possible D match to TRBD2 (6 bases). The CDR3 consists of 15 residues. Germline V gene lookup returns CDR1 MGHRA and CDR2 YSYEKL. V lost 0 bases, J lost 2 bases, and 11 bases lay in between. CDR3 bases: TGCGCCAGCAGCCAAGATGGACGGGGGACCTACGAGCAGTACTTC. This gives the protein CASSQDGRGTYEQYF.

A few counts support this clonotype. The V call is TRBV14, the J call TRBJ2-5; 10 positions match TRBD2. CDR1 and CDR2 from the germline V gene are SGHDN and FVKESK. Losses at the gene ends were 4 bases for V and 1 base for J; bases not matched to a gene: 6. The CDR3 has 16 residues. Written as DNA, the CDR3 is TGTGCCAGCAGCCCATTAGCGGGGGGCTTCCAAGAGACCCAGTACTTC. Its protein is CASSPLAGGFQETQYF.

The chain carries TRBV27 and TRBJ2-3, with D possibly matching TRBD2 (6 bases). Deletions cut 8 bases from V and 0 bases from J, with 24 bases between. The CDR3 spans 18 residues. Germline CDR1 reads MNHEY; CDR2 reads SMNVEV (reference sequence). This CDR3 is CASGAGQVVTPSTDTQYF. In DNA, the CDR3 is TGTGCCAGCGGGGCGGGGCAGGTCGTTACCCCTAGCACAGATACGCAGTATTTT.

This clonotype was picked up a small number of times. V and J are TRBV4-1 and TRBJ2-2; D tentatively fits TRBD1 or TRBD2 (6 bases each). The germline V gene encodes CDR1 MGHRA and CDR2 YSYEKL. With 6 bases removed from V and 2 bases from J, the gap between germline ends came to 13 bases. The CDR3 loop spans 15 amino acids. The CDR3 DNA is TGCGCCAGCAGTCCAGAGGGGGGTAACACCGGGGAGCTGTTTTTT. Protein: CASSPEGGNTGELFF.

This chain connects TRBV6-5 to TRBJ2-3; D is ambiguous. The germline V gene has CDR1 MNHEY and CDR2 SVGAGI. The CDR3 is 12 residues long. V lost 2 bases and J 4 bases, leaving 4 bases between the germline ends. The DNA of the CDR3 is TGTGCCAGCAGTTACCCTTCAGATACGCAGTATTTT. Translated: CASSYPSDTQYF.

Only one count was recorded for this clonotype. The chain has TRBV10-3 and TRBJ1-2; D is undetermined. V was shortened by 6 bases and J by 6 bases, with 11 bases between the two germline ends. In germline, CDR1 is ENHRY, CDR2 SYGVKD. This CDR3 has 12 amino acids. The CDR3 DNA sequence: TGTGCCATCAGACCCCGGGCCAATGGCTACACCTTC. This codes for CAIRPRANGYTF.

This clonotype was counted only a few times. The CDR3: CAGLAEPTDTQYF. Written as DNA, the CDR3 is TGTGCTGGGCTAGCAGAACCCACAGATACGCAGTATTTT. The rearrangement links TRBV7-9 to TRBJ2-3, with D possibly being TRBD2 (5 bases). Per the germline V gene, CDR1 is SEHNR and CDR2 is FQNEAQ (reference sequence). CDR3 length: 13 residues.

This chain uses TRBV20-1 with TRBJ2-1; possible D gene TRBD1, 6 bases. CDR1 and CDR2 (germline): DFQATT, SNEGSKA (reference sequence). V lost 3 bases and J lost 7, with 19 bases in between. The CDR3 is 15 amino acids. The CDR3 sequence: CSASGLLGATNEQFF. The CDR3 DNA is TGCAGTGCTAGTGGCCTCTTGGGGGCAACGAATGAGCAGTTCTTC.

This clonotype was counted between two and nine times. The chain is built from TRBV7-9 and TRBJ1-1; 7 nucleotides align to TRBD1. Germline V gene sequence: CDR1 SEHNR, CDR2 FQNEAQ (reference sequence). The trim removed 5 bases at V and 3 bases at J, leaving 6 bases unmatched. This CDR3 comprises 14 residues. DNA of the CDR3: TGTGCCAGCAGCCCGGACAGGCCCTACACTGAAGCTTTCTTT. Translating it yields CASSPDRPYTEAFF.

The chain is built from TRBV7-6 and TRBJ2-2, with D tentatively TRBD2 (6 bases). The CDR3 length is 15 residues. V shed 3 bases and J shed 2 bases, with 10 bases lying between them. Looked up from germline, CDR1 is SGHVS and CDR2 is FNYEAQ. CDR3 nucleotide sequence: TGTGCCAGCAGCTTGAGAGCGGGTAACACCGGGGAGCTGTTTTTT. It codes for CASSLRAGNTGELFF.

This clonotype was found many times. The chain employs TRBV3-1 and TRBJ1-1, with TRBD1 identical over 7 bases. CDR3 length: 12 residues. CDR1 and CDR2 from the germline V gene are LGHDT and YNNKEL (reference sequence). V gave up 1 base and J gave up 8 bases; unmatched junction bases: 1. Here the CDR3 DNA reads TGTGCCAGCAGCCAAGGGACAGGCGAAGCTTTCTTT. Its protein is CASSQGTGEAFF. Complete variable domain (other parts from reference TRBV3-1 and TRBJ1-1): DTAVSQTPKYLVTQMGNDKSIKCEQNLGHDTMYWYKQDSKKFLKIMFSYNNKELIINETVPNRFSPKSPDKAHLNLHINSLELGDSAVYFCASSQGTGEAFFGQGTRLTVV.

J is TRBJ2-3 and V is TRBV7-2; tentatively, D is TRBD2 (6 bases). In germline, CDR1 is SGHTA, CDR2 FQGNSA. The CDR3 extends over 17 amino acids. Trimming removed 3 bases from V and 0 bases from J, with 16 bases in between. As DNA, the CDR3 is TGTGCCAGCAGCTTGAGTAGACTAGTAGGAAGCACAGATACGCAGTATTTT. Encoded protein: CASSLSRLVGSTDTQYF.

The chain is built from TRBV24-1 and TRBJ1-5; D call uncertain. The V and J ends lost 1 base and 1 base respectively, with 4 bases between them. The germline V gene encodes CDR1 KGHDR and CDR2 SFDVKD. CDR3 length: 14 amino acids. The CDR3, as DNA: TGTGCCACCAGTGATTTTGGAAGCAATCAGCCCCAGCATTTT. The encoded protein is CATSDFGSNQPQHF.

This CDR3 is CSVEATGPNEQYF. The CDR3 DNA follows: TGCAGCGTTGAAGCGACAGGGCCCAACGAGCAGTACTTC. The gene calls are TRBV29-1 and TRBJ2-7; 7 nucleotides match TRBD1. The CDR3 totals 13 residues. The J segment lost 5 bases and the V segment lost 1 base, leaving 5 bases of the junction unmatched. From germline, CDR1 is SQVTM and CDR2 ANQGSEA.

The rearrangement links TRBV3-1 to TRBJ2-1; 9 bases line up with TRBD1. This CDR3 region has 15 residues. With 1 base clipped from V and 6 bases from J, the junction kept 4 bases outside the gene matches. Germline V gene data show CDR1 as LGHDT and CDR2 as YNNKEL (reference sequence). The CDR3 nucleotides are TGTGCCAGCAGCCAAGGGACAGGGGTCCCCAATGAGCAGTTCTTC. Protein product: CASSQGTGVPNEQFF.

In DNA form, the CDR3 reads TGTGCCAGCAGTTACTCGAGAGGGGTCCTAGCTAACAATGAGCAGTTCTTC. It codes for CASSYSRGVLANNEQFF. The rearrangement links TRBV6-2 or TRBV6-3 to TRBJ2-1; D tentatively fits TRBD1 or TRBD2 (5 bases each). The V gene lost 0 bases and the J gene lost 5 bases, with 17 bases spanning the gap. The CDR3 totals 17 residues. CDR1 MNHEY and CDR2 SVGEGT come from the germline V gene.

This sequence joins TRBV5-1 and TRBJ1-2; D is unresolved. V lost 0 bases and J lost 8, with 14 bases in between. This CDR3 spans 14 amino acids. Germline loops: CDR1 SGHRS, CDR2 YFSETQ. CDR3 nucleotide sequence: TGCGCCAGCAGCTTGGATTCGCAGGTTGAGGGCTACACCTTC. Translated: CASSLDSQVEGYTF.

Only a few counts were recorded for this clonotype. The CDR3 reads CAISASPGQGSSETQYF. CDR3 sequence (DNA): TGTGCCATCAGTGCCAGCCCGGGACAGGGGAGCTCAGAGACCCAGTACTTC. The gene calls are TRBV10-3 and TRBJ2-5; 10 nucleotides align to TRBD1. Germline loops: CDR1 ENHRY, CDR2 SYGVKD. After removal of 4 bases from V and 4 bases from J, the junction contained 12 bases not matched to a gene. This CDR3 is 17 amino acids long.

This clonotype was seen many times. The junction departs from germline at one end; a sequencing error may be responsible. The chain links TRBV12-3 or TRBV12-4 to TRBJ2-7, with D unresolved. This CDR3 spans 12 amino acids. DNA of the CDR3: TGTGCCAGCAGCTTAGCCCCCTACGAGCAGTACTTC. This sequence encodes CASSLAPYEQYF.